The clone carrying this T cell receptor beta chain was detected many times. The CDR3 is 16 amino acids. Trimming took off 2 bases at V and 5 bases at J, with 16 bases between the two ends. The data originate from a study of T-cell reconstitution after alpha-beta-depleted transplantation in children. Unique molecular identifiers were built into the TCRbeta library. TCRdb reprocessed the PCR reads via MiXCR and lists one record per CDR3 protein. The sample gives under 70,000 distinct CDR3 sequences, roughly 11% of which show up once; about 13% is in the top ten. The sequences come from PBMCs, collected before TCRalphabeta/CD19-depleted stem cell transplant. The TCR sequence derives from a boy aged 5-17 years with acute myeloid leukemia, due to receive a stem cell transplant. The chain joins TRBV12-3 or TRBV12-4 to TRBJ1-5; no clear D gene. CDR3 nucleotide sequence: TGTGCCAGCAGTTTACCCCTCGGGCAGCAGCATCAGCCCCAGCATTTT. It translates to CASSLPLGQQHQPQHF.